This TCR beta chain was observed in a study of blood T cell repertoires in COVID-19. The wider study: Sample material is recorded as cDNA or gDNA derived from T cells, B-cell-depleted T cells, or PBMCs.

The repertoire was sequenced with immunoSEQ multiplex PCR; TCRdb's copy has only in-frame clones and lacks some. The sample yields 150,000 to 200,000 clones, approximately 88% seen once. CDR1 and CDR2 from the germline V gene are ENHRY and SYGVKD. The V segment lost 8 bases and the J segment 0 bases; nucleotides outside the gene matches: 4. This CDR3 is 14 amino acids long. The chain employs TRBV10-3 and TRBJ1-2; 9 nucleotides agree with TRBD1. Sequencing used peripheral blood. This TCR came from a woman of 80 years or more with active or convalescent COVID-19. CDR3 region: CAIGGTGPNYGYTF. The CDR3 DNA reads as TGTGCCATCGGTGGGACAGGGCCTAACTATGGCTACACCTTC.